These 32 T cell receptor beta chains were all obtained from the same sample, sequenced in a study of T cells after yellow fever vaccination. Each CDR3 protein is one row after TCRdb ran MiXCR on the 5' RACE reads. The repertoire includes fewer than 350,000 distinct CDR3 sequences, about 8.7% of them detected once, and roughly 18% sits in the top ten. This material consisted of PBMCs, taken on the day of the first yellow fever vaccination. All receptors come from a man younger than 35 who received the YFV17D yellow fever vaccine.

This clonotype showed up many times. V and J are TRBV5-1 and TRBJ2-7; D gene unclear. The germline gives CDR1 SGHRS, CDR2 YFSETQ. This CDR3 comprises 13 residues. V dropped 0 bases and J dropped 0 bases, with 4 bases sitting between them. The CDR3 sequence: CASSLVPSYEQYF. For the CDR3, the DNA is TGCGCCAGCAGCTTGGTGCCCTCCTACGAGCAGTACTTC.

This chain uses TRBV30 with TRBJ1-2; D is uncertain. Germline V gives CDR1 GTSNPN, CDR2 SVGIG (reference sequence). The V gene lost 2 bases and the J gene lost 3 bases, with 10 bases spanning the gap. This CDR3 has 13 amino acids. Here the CDR3 reads CAWSSEEDYGYTF. The CDR3 DNA reads as TGTGCCTGGAGTTCAGAGGAGGACTATGGCTACACCTTC.

This sequence joins TRBV6-5 and TRBJ1-6; TRBD1 aligns across 7 bases. The CDR3 runs 19 residues. Germline V lookup: CDR1 MNHEY, CDR2 SVGAGI. V lost 2 bases to trimming and J lost 0 bases; unmatched junction nucleotides: 10. The CDR3 loop is CASSYSHMTGSSYNSPLHF. The CDR3 region has the DNA TGTGCCAGCAGTTACAGCCATATGACAGGGAGCTCCTATAATTCACCCCTCCACTTT.

This sequence joins TRBV6-5 and TRBJ2-3; 7 bases agree with TRBD1. The CDR3 is 16 amino acids. Germline V gives CDR1 MNHEY, CDR2 SVGAGI. The junction had 5 bases not matched to a gene; V was cut back by 2 bases and J by 0 bases. CDR3 coding DNA: TGTGCCAGCAGTTACGGGACAGAACAAAGCACAGATACGCAGTATTTT. Encoded protein: CASSYGTEQSTDTQYF.

This clonotype has at least ten counts. The gene calls are TRBV12-3 or TRBV12-4 and TRBJ2-4; D gene unclear. Trimming removed 7 bases at V and 8 bases at J, with 12 bases between. This CDR3 spans 12 amino acids. This CDR3 is CASMTMGYIQYF. CDR3 in DNA: TGTGCCAGCATGACAATGGGTTACATTCAGTACTTC.

This clonotype appeared many times. J is TRBJ2-7 and V is TRBV5-1; TRBD1 matches at 10 bases. Trimming removed 4 bases from V and 7 bases from J; junction bases left unmatched: 11. There are 15 residues in the CDR3. CDR1 is SGHRS, CDR2 YFSETQ, per germline. Here the CDR3 DNA reads TGCGCCAGCAGCCCCTTTCCGACAGGGGGCTGGGAGCAGTACGTC. Its protein product is CASSPFPTGGWEQYV.

This clonotype was detected ten times or more. V is TRBV5-1 and J is TRBJ2-7, with 13 bases identical to TRBD2. Germline CDR1 SGHRS, CDR2 YFSETQ. V dropped 4 bases and J dropped 0; count of bases not matched to a gene: 7. CDR3 size: 17 residues. The chain's CDR3 is CASSPIGTSGVSYEQYF. The CDR3 coding sequence is TGCGCCAGCAGCCCCATCGGGACTAGCGGGGTCTCCTACGAGCAGTACTTC.

The rearrangement links TRBV10-2 to TRBJ1-1; weak D call: TRBD1 (6 bases). The CDR3 length is 13 residues. Germline CDR1 is WSHSY and CDR2 is SAAADI. V lost 6 bases, J lost 6 bases, and 14 bases lay in between. Written as DNA, the CDR3 is TGCGCCAGCAGGGGCAGGGACAAGCCTGAAGCTTTCTTT. Protein sequence: CASRGRDKPEAFF.

This clonotype was counted at least ten times. The gene calls are TRBV6-5 and TRBJ1-2, with 9 bases identical to TRBD1. Germline CDR1 reads MNHEY; CDR2 reads SVGAGI. The CDR3 extends over 14 amino acids. Germline trimming cut 2 bases from V and 5 bases from J; bases unmatched to any gene: 3. CDR3 loop: CASSYTGGGYGYTF. The CDR3 nucleotides read TGTGCCAGCAGTTACACAGGGGGCGGGTATGGCTACACCTTC.

This clonotype has just a few counts. The chain uses TRBV5-1 and TRBJ1-1, with a possible D match to TRBD1 (5 bases). V was shortened by 7 bases and J by 2 bases, with 15 bases between the two germline ends. Germline V gives CDR1 SGHRS, CDR2 YFSETQ. The CDR3 loop spans 14 amino acids. For the CDR3, the DNA is TGCGCCAGCGGGGAAAGGACATCCAACACTGAAGCTTTCTTT. Amino acid sequence: CASGERTSNTEAFF.

V and J are TRBV5-1 and TRBJ2-5, with D tentatively TRBD2 (7 bases). V lost 2 bases and J 7 bases, leaving 15 bases between the germline ends. Per germline, CDR1 SGHRS and CDR2 YFSETQ. The CDR3 runs 14 residues. CDR3 in DNA: TGCGCCAGCAGCTTCGGGGGCCCGGGGGGGACCCAGTACTTC. Translated: CASSFGGPGGTQYF.

In this sample, this clonotype turned up a few times. V gene TRBV18 combines with J gene TRBJ1-5; 9 nucleotides align to TRBD1. The CDR3 sequence is 16 residues long. Trimming removed 3 bases from V and 5 bases from J; junction bases left unmatched: 8. From germline, CDR1 is KGHSH and CDR2 LQKENI. This CDR3 is CASSPYPWTGDQPQHF. The CDR3 DNA follows: TGTGCCAGCTCACCTTACCCGTGGACAGGGGATCAGCCCCAGCATTTT.

This chain joins TRBV11-2 and TRBJ2-4; weak D call: TRBD2 (6 bases). The germline V gene has CDR1 SGHAT and CDR2 FQNNGV. The CDR3 runs 18 residues. The V end was cut by 4 bases, the J end by 2 bases, with 21 bases between. CDR3 DNA sequence: TGTGCCAGCAGCTCCGGGCCTCGGGGGTCCGGTACCAAAAACATTCAGTACTTC. Its protein product is CASSSGPRGSGTKNIQYF. Complete variable domain (other parts from reference TRBV11-2 and TRBJ2-4): EAGVAQSPRYKIIEKRQSVAFWCNPISGHATLYWYQQILGQGPKLLIQFQNNGVVDDSQLPKDRFSAERLKGVDSTLKIQPAKLEDSAVYLCASSSGPRGSGTKNIQYFGAGTRLSVL.

This clonotype has a count of ten or more. The chain joins TRBV5-1 to TRBJ2-3; 14 bases agree with TRBD2. V was clipped by 4 bases and J by 3 bases; unmatched bases: 4. Germline lookup yields CDR1 SGHRS and CDR2 YFSETQ. The CDR3 contains 16 residues. The CDR3 spells CASSATSGGVTDTQYF. CDR3 nucleotide sequence: TGCGCCAGCAGCGCGACTAGCGGGGGGGTAACAGATACGCAGTATTTT. The full variable domain, rest sourced from reference TRBV5-1 and TRBJ2-3, is KAGVTQTPRYLIKTRGQQVTLSCSPISGHRSVSWYQQTPGQGLQFLFEYFSETQRNKGNFPGRFSGRQFSNSRSEMNVSTLELGDSALYLCASSATSGGVTDTQYFGPGTRLTVL.

This chain connects TRBV7-9 to TRBJ2-2; 11 nucleotides match TRBD1. Germline CDR1 and CDR2: SEHNR and FQNEAQ (reference sequence). This CDR3 has 14 residues. The ends lost 5 bases at V and 4 bases at J; junction bases unmatched: 0. The CDR3 DNA sequence: TGTGCCAGCAGCGGGACAGGGGGCACCGGGGAGCTGTTTTTT. This encodes CASSGTGGTGELFF.

There are a few counts of this clonotype. The rearrangement joins TRBV7-9 to TRBJ2-7; 7 nucleotides align to TRBD1. CDR1 is SEHNR and CDR2 is FQNEAQ in the germline V gene (reference sequence). The ends lost 5 bases at V and 3 bases at J; junction bases unmatched: 7. This CDR3 has 14 amino acids. The CDR3 protein is CASSRAGTDYEQYV. The CDR3 DNA is TGTGCCAGCAGCCGAGCCGGGACAGACTACGAGCAGTACGTC.

This chain links TRBV7-9 with TRBJ1-2, with 11 bases aligning to TRBD1. The length of the CDR3 is 15 residues. CDR1 is SEHNR and CDR2 is FQNEAQ in the germline V gene (reference sequence). V lost 5 bases and J lost 6; bases outside the gene matches: 8. Written as DNA, the CDR3 is TGTGCCAGCAGCGCCACTGGACAGGGGGCGGATGGCTACACCTTC. This sequence encodes CASSATGQGADGYTF.

A note on this clonotype: This clone may be a read error of a much larger clone one base away. V gene TRBV12-3 or TRBV12-4 combines with J gene TRBJ2-3; D may be TRBD2 (5 bases). The CDR3 has 15 amino acids. The CDR3, as DNA: TGTGCCAGCAGTTTACGGTCAGCTAGCACAGTTACGCAGTATTTT. This codes for CASSLRSASTVTQYF.

This clonotype was picked up a small number of times. This chain links TRBV4-1 with TRBJ1-5; D gene unclear. CDR1 and CDR2 (germline): MGHRA, YSYEKL. This CDR3 is 15 amino acids long. V was cut by 0 bases and J by 1 base, with 7 bases left in between. The CDR3 protein is CASSQDGISNQPQHF. The CDR3, as DNA: TGCGCCAGCAGCCAAGATGGGATCAGCAATCAGCCCCAGCATTTT.

Notes on this clonotype: A single base separates this from a much larger clone, so it may be a read error. This chain links TRBV5-1 with TRBJ2-7; 9 bases are a match to TRBD2. Germline V lookup: CDR1 SGHRS, CDR2 YFSETQ. The CDR3 runs to 17 residues. Trimming cost V 5 bases and J 2 bases; bases outside gene matches: 14. CDR3 loop: CASSRFTSGLHPYEQYF. CDR3 nucleotide sequence: TGCGCCAGCAGTCGCTTTACTAGCGGGCTACACCCCTACGAGCAGTACTTC.

The gene calls are TRBV7-9 and TRBJ2-5; tentatively, D is TRBD2 (5 bases). The length of the CDR3 is 15 residues. V was pared by 5 bases and J by 3 bases, with 16 bases between. Germline lookup yields CDR1 SEHNR and CDR2 FQNEAQ (reference sequence). The CDR3 DNA follows: TGTGCCAGCAGCACAACGGACTCCGTCGAAGAGACCCAGTACTTC. Protein sequence: CASSTTDSVEETQYF.

This sequence joins TRBV5-6 and TRBJ2-5; D remains ambiguous. This CDR3 region has 15 residues. Trimming took 0 bases from V and 2 from J, leaving 11 bases between them. Germline values: CDR1 SGHDT, CDR2 YYEEEE. The CDR3 DNA sequence: TGTGCCAGCAGCTTGGAACAACCTGGTCAAGAGACCCAGTACTTC. It translates to CASSLEQPGQETQYF.

The table lists this clonotype with many counts. This chain connects TRBV20-1 to TRBJ1-3; weak D call: TRBD1 (5 bases). The germline V and J ends were trimmed by 1 base and 0 bases, with 22 bases remaining between them. From germline, CDR1 is DFQATT and CDR2 SNEGSKA (reference sequence). The CDR3 spans 19 residues. Written as DNA, the CDR3 is TGCAGTGCTAGAGCCTTTATGGCAGGGCGCCCGGACTCTGGAAACACCATATATTTT. Its protein product is CSARAFMAGRPDSGNTIYF.

The rearrangement links TRBV4-1 to TRBJ1-4, with 7 bases lining up with TRBD1. The CDR3 covers 14 residues. Germline V CDR1 and CDR2: MGHRA, YSYEKL. Trimming cost V 2 bases and J 7 bases; bases outside gene matches: 4. The CDR3 nucleotides are TGCGCCAGCAGCCAAACCCCAGGGGGTGAAAAACTGTTTTTT. This sequence encodes CASSQTPGGEKLFF.

The chain has TRBV10-1 and TRBJ2-7; D is unclear. The CDR3 runs to 13 residues. From germline, CDR1 is WNHNN and CDR2 SYGVQD (reference sequence). V lost 4 bases to trimming and J lost 3 bases, with 10 bases between them. The CDR3 DNA reads TGCGCCAGCAGTGTGGGCCTAGGCTACGAGCAGTACTTC. Translated, it gives CASSVGLGYEQYF.

This clonotype was seen more than once but under ten times. The gene calls are TRBV15 and TRBJ2-5, with TRBD2 identical over 10 bases. J was trimmed by 5 bases and V by 1 base; bases with no gene match: 4. Per germline, CDR1 LNHNV and CDR2 YYDKDF (reference sequence). This CDR3 comprises 15 residues. The CDR3 loop is CATSRAGLARETQYF. CDR3 bases: TGTGCCACCAGCAGAGCGGGACTAGCGCGGGAGACCCAGTACTTC.

This clonotype occurred many times. J is TRBJ1-1 and V is TRBV5-1, with D perhaps TRBD1 (5 bases). Germline CDR1 SGHRS, CDR2 YFSETQ. The CDR3 totals 13 residues. Trimming removed 5 bases from V and 1 base from J, with 9 bases in between. The CDR3 DNA sequence: TGCGCCAGCAGTGATCAGGGGAACACTGAAGCTTTCTTT. It specifies CASSDQGNTEAFF.

Ten or more counts support this clonotype. The chain employs TRBV6-4 and TRBJ2-6, with D uncertain. The ends were cut back, 3 bases at V and 0 bases at J, with 9 bases in the middle. The CDR3 runs to 16 residues. The germline V gene has CDR1 MRHNA and CDR2 SNTAGT. CDR3 protein: CASSESSRSGANVLTF. The CDR3 DNA reads TGTGCCAGCAGTGAATCCTCACGCTCTGGGGCCAACGTCCTGACTTTC.

This clonotype turned up a few times. The chain links TRBV5-6 to TRBJ1-2; D remains ambiguous. The CDR3 contains 15 residues. Trimming took 4 bases from V and 4 from J, leaving 17 bases between them. Germline V gene data show CDR1 as SGHDT and CDR2 as YYEEEE. This chain's CDR3 is CASSRPTTEIYGYTF. The CDR3 bases are TGTGCCAGCAGCCGCCCTACGACGGAGATCTATGGCTACACCTTC. The full variable domain, with the rest looked up from reference TRBV5-6 and TRBJ1-2, is DAGVTQSPTHLIKTRGQQVTLRCSPKSGHDTVSWYQQALGQGPQFIFQYYEEEERQRGNFPDRFSGHQFPNYSSELNVNALLLGDSALYLCASSRPTTEIYGYTFGSGTRLTVV.

This clonotype came up many times. The chain is built from TRBV5-1 and TRBJ2-3; TRBD2 agrees at 9 bases. CDR3 length: 17 amino acids. The ends lost 5 bases at V and 0 bases at J; junction bases unmatched: 10. Germline V CDR1 and CDR2: SGHRS, YFSETQ. CDR3 sequence reads: CASRPWGTSSSTDTQYF. Here the CDR3 DNA reads TGCGCCAGCAGGCCGTGGGGGACTAGCAGTAGCACAGATACGCAGTATTTT.

In the case of this clonotype: A much bigger clone sits one base away, suggesting this may be a read error. The J gene is TRBJ1-4, the V gene TRBV7-2, with 10 positions matching TRBD1. The germline gives CDR1 SGHTA, CDR2 FQGNSA. Trimming at V came to 5 bases and at J to 5 bases, leaving 5 bases not matched to a gene. This CDR3 is 15 amino acids long. DNA of the CDR3: TGTGCCAGCAGCACGCGGACAGGGGGGAATGAAAAACTGTTTTTT. It yields the protein CASSTRTGGNEKLFF.

The sample holds a few counts of this clonotype. The chain carries TRBV20-1 and TRBJ1-2, with unresolved D. Between the trimmed V and J ends, which lost 0 bases and 8 bases, there was a span of 22 bases. Germline CDR1 reads DFQATT; CDR2 reads SNEGSKA (reference sequence). The CDR3 totals 16 residues. In nucleotides, the CDR3 is TGCAGTGCTAGAGATCCCGCAGGTGTCGCGTATACGGGCTACACCTTC. This translates into CSARDPAGVAYTGYTF.